Reported below is one T cell receptor beta chain. The CDR3 consists of 14 residues. V lost 4 bases, J lost 0 bases, and 3 bases stayed unmatched. CDR1 and CDR2 from the germline V gene are SGDLS and YYNGEE. The sample comes from a study of T cells in Graves' hyperthyroidism and ophthalmopathy. RNA transcripts were the template for amplifying TCR beta CDR3 regions. The HTBI primer set drove a first-round RT-PCR of the TCR CDR3. MiXCR, run by TCRdb on the multiplex PCR reads, gives a single entry per CDR3 protein. Of hundreds of thousands of distinct CDR3 sequences listed, approximately 40% are singletons.

The sequence was collected from a man younger than 35 with Graves' hyperthyroidism. V and J are TRBV9 and TRBJ2-7, with TRBD2 matching 8 bases. The sequencing sample was made of blood. The CDR3 spells CASSFSGASYEQYF. The CDR3 DNA sequence: TGTGCCAGCAGCTTTAGCGGGGCCTCCTACGAGCAGTACTTC.